This TCR beta chain stems from a study of cytomegalovirus exposure and HLA in healthy donors. General study points: Most TCRs appeared rarely, but some public TCRs recurred in many donors. DRB1 had the most TCR associations and HLA-C the fewest, a later analysis found, with rates varying by HLA locus. A later analysis showed that HLA-associated TCR beta chains had undergone more clonal expansion than equally common others. On later analysis, the bulk of CMV-associated TCR beta chains appeared to be HLA-restricted.

The V end was cut by 3 bases, the J end by 2 bases, with 24 bases between. The CDR3 extends over 19 amino acids. Germline V gene data show CDR1 as SEHNR and CDR2 as FQNEAQ (reference sequence). 60 Vbeta and 13 Jbeta primers were used in PCR. Clones were sequenced by immunoSEQ multiplex PCR, and TCRdb holds only the in-frame ones, with some missing. Among some 200,000 clones listed, around 85% were seen once. Concerning this clone itself: Its antigen is undetermined.

This sequence was found in a girl under 10 years old in good health and CMV-seronegative. The specimen was PBMCs. This chain links TRBV7-9 with TRBJ2-3; D perhaps matches TRBD2 (6 bases). The CDR3 loop reads CASSFMKRGWDRDTDTQYF. The CDR3 DNA follows: TGTGCCAGCAGCTTTATGAAACGGGGGTGGGACCGCGACACAGATACGCAGTATTTT.